The clone carrying this TCR beta chain was detected many times. These data originate in a study of blood T cell repertoires in COVID-19. Study context: Both acute and convalescent COVID-19 samples were obtained from the United States, Italy and Spain.

Trimming removed 2 bases at V and 0 bases at J, with 7 bases between. The CDR3 is 14 residues long. In germline, CDR1 is MNHEY, CDR2 SMNVEV (reference sequence). Adults between about 18 and 89 years of age took part from 24 US areas. Participant-given clinical history determined each cohort assignment. Original processing notes: Researchers report that nucleated cell counts were estimated from reference gene primer amplification. Using immunoSEQ multiplex PCR, the repertoire was profiled, and TCRdb retains in-frame clones only, with some absent. V, J and clone size are those of that table, while D and trimming were read from the DNA. The sample holds around 200,000 clones, more than 75% seen once.

The material sequenced was PBMCs or T cells enriched from blood (not recorded which). This TCR was recovered from a woman in her thirties or forties with acute COVID-19. This chain links TRBV27 with TRBJ1-1; TRBD1 might be the D (5 bases). This chain's CDR3 is CASSLGALNTEAFF. The CDR3 bases are TGTGCCAGCAGTTTAGGGGCTTTGAACACTGAAGCTTTCTTT.